This TCR beta chain appears in the sequencing data of a study of early T cells in non-severe SARS-CoV-2 infection. V shed 3 bases and J 5 bases; nucleotides not matched to a gene: 14. CDR3 length: 20 residues. Germline CDR1 and CDR2: SGHTA and FQGNSA. This clonotype showed up many times. One entry per CDR3 protein results from TCRdb running MiXCR on the 5' RACE reads. This sample carries tens of thousands of distinct CDR3 sequences, less than 20% of them seen once, and the ten largest clones take 8.9%. The specimen comprised whole blood, sampled at baseline. The chain carries TRBV7-2 and TRBJ2-3; 16 nucleotides match TRBD2. The source of this sequence is an adult who was a healthcare worker with PCR-confirmed SARS-CoV-2 infection or an uninfected control (not recorded which). The CDR3 coding sequence is TGTGCCAGCAGCTTGGTATCCGGGACTAGCGGGAGGGCCGCTGGAGATACGCAGTATTTT. This translates into CASSLVSGTSGRAAGDTQYF.